This TCR beta chain appears in the sequencing data of a study of T cells in Graves' hyperthyroidism and ophthalmopathy (dated by TCRdb to the late 2010s). In terms of the full investigation: Peripheral blood samples were taken at initial diagnosis, before any treatment was given. TCR Vbeta CDR3 sequencing of roughly 140 peripheral blood samples (more than 40 ophthalmopathy, about 75 hyperthyroidism and around 17 progressor patients) is reported in the paper. Once sampling was done, hyperthyroidism patients were given methimazole at a starting dose of 30 mg daily, whereas ophthalmopathy patients were given high-dose intravenous methylprednisolone. An independent validation cohort of under 20 hyperthyroidism patients and roughly 16 patients who later progressed to ophthalmopathy tested prospective prediction of ophthalmopathy. The 75 to 100 discovery patients were divided at random into training and test sets in a 7:3 ratio. The study also compared thyroid tissue and blood T-cell repertoires from about six Graves' hyperthyroidism patients. TCR V-J signatures able to tell the groups apart were searched for in a discovery cohort of around 95 patients, of whom more than 40 had Graves' ophthalmopathy and about 60 had stable Graves' hyperthyroidism. On the study overall, not on this receptor specifically: Most expanded thyroid clonotypes (frequency above 0.001) were also found in blood, which suggests that blood repertoires may mirror thyroid immune responses. No statistical method was used to fix the sample size in advance, and group allocation was not hidden from the investigators. A model built on a 13 V-J signature distinguished ophthalmopathy from stable hyperthyroidism, reaching 85% to 90% sensitivity and about 81% specificity in cross-validation and 80%/75% in testing. In validation, progression to ophthalmopathy was predicted by the model with almost 71% sensitivity and around 76% specificity, a median of about 6.8 months before onset.

The germline ends are 13 bases apart after V is trimmed by 5 bases and J by 0 bases. Including cysteine and phenylalanine, the CDR3 has 15 amino acids. Here the CDR3 DNA is all that survives: 45 bases in frame from base 1. CDR1 and CDR2, per the germline V gene, are SGHAT and FQNNGV. In the ophthalmopathy patients, disease was moderately to severely active, with a Clinical Activity Score of 3 or more, a NOSPECS grade of 4 or more, and a duration of less than 3 months. Any patient with an uncontrolled infection, another autoimmune disease, pregnancy or lactation was excluded. Diagnoses relied on clinical symptoms, serum thyroxine and TRAb, thyroid ultrasound and orbital computed tomography. PBMCs were separated from under 11 ml of fresh peripheral blood using Ficoll-Paque density gradient centrifugation. Total RNA was extracted with Trizol reagent, and quality was checked on an Agilent 2100 Bioanalyzer.

This clonotype was seen repeatedly, ten times or more. Its specific antigen is unknown. Within one base of it there is no much larger clone, and no base qualities were kept. TCR beta CDR3 regions were amplified from RNA transcripts. For the first round of RT-PCR on the TCR CDR3, the HTBI primer set was used together with the Qiagen OneStep RT-PCR kit. The libraries were constructed in a second round of multiplex PCR and then size-selected and purified. Libraries were sequenced paired-end with 100 bp reads on an Illumina HiSeq2000. As for how the authors treated the data: SOAPnuke was used to process the raw data, throwing out any read that contained adapters or uncalled bases, had a mean Phred below 15, or lacked an exact constant-primer or identifier match. COPE v1.2.5 was used to merge high-quality paired reads, and clonotypes were defined as unique nucleotide sequences. Clonotypes were aligned to IMGT TRBV, TRBD and TRBJ reference segments using MiTCR v1.1. Only V-J combinations with frequency above 0.0001, covering 99% to 99.2% of repertoires, were analysed. A TCS score was defined as the ratio between F50 (clonal expansion) and ExV (chaos), using BLOSUM62-based TCRdist between CDR3 peptides within each V-J. Welch's t-statistics and random forest reduced 514 V-J features to around 14, which were used in a naive Bayes classifier (R e1071). The raw public reads went through TCRdb reprocessing: fastp at Q25, MiXCR clone calling, in-frame beta chains kept. Rows with one shared CDR3 protein collapse into an entry with the most common genes and DNA. These V and J calls are TCRdb output, not the study's own analysis. This sample is represented by about 400,000 distinct CDR3 sequences; under 15% of them were singletons. About 12% of the sample lies in the top ten.

The sequenced sample consisted of blood. The TCR originated in a man aged 18 to 29 with Graves' ophthalmopathy. The rearranged segments are TRBV11-2 and TRBJ1-1; the D gene is possibly TRBD1, with 6 bases matching. In nucleotide form, the sequence is TGTGCCAGCAGCCAGACAGGCCACATGAACACTGAAGCTTTCTTT. Translated, this is CASSQTGHMNTEAFF.